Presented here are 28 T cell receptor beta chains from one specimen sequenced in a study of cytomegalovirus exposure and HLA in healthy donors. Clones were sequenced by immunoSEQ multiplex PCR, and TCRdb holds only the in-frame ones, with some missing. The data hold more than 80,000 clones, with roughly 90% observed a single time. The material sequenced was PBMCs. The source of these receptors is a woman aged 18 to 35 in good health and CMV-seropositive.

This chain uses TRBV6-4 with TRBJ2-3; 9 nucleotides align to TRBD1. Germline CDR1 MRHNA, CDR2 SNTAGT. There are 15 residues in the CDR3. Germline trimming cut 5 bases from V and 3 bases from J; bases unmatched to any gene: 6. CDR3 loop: CASSISGTGTDTQYF. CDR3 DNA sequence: TGTGCCAGCAGTATCTCCGGGACAGGGACAGATACGCAGTATTTT.

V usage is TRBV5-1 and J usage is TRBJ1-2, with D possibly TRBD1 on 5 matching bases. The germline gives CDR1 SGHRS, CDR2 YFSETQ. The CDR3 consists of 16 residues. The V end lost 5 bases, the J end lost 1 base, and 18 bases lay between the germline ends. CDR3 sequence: CASRLGGSANNYGYTF. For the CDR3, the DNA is TGCGCCAGCAGGCTTGGGGGGTCAGCAAATAACTATGGCTACACCTTC.

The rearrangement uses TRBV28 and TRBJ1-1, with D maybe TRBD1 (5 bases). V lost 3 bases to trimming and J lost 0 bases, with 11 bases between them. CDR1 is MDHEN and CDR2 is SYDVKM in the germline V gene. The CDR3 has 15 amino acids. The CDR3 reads CASSLSQGLNTEAFF. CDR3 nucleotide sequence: TGTGCCAGCAGTTTGTCCCAGGGTCTGAACACTGAAGCTTTCTTT. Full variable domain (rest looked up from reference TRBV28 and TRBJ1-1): DVKVTQSSRYLVKRTGEKVFLECVQDMDHENMFWYRQDPGLGLRLIYFSYDVKMKEKGDIPEGYSVSREKKERFSLILESASTNQTSMYLCASSLSQGLNTEAFFGQGTRLTVV.

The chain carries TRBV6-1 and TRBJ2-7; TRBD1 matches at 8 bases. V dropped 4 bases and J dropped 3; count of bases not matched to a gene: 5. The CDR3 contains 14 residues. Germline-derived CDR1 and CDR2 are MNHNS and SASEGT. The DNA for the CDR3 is TGTGCCAGCAGTGGGCGGGACAGGCACTACGAGCAGTACGTC. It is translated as CASSGRDRHYEQYV.

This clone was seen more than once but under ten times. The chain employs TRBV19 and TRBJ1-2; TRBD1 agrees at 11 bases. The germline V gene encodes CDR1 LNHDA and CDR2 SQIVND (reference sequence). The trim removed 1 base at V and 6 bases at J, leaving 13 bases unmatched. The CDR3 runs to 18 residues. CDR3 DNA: TGTGCCAGTAGTATAGCCCCCTGGACAGGGGGCGGAGGGAATGGCTACACCTTC. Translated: CASSIAPWTGGGGNGYTF.

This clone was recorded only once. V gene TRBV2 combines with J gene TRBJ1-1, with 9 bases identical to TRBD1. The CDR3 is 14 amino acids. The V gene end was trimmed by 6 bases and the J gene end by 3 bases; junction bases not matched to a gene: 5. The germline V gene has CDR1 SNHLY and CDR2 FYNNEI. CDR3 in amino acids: CASRTGGFDTEAFF. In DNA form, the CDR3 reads TGTGCCAGCAGAACAGGGGGCTTCGACACTGAAGCTTTCTTT.

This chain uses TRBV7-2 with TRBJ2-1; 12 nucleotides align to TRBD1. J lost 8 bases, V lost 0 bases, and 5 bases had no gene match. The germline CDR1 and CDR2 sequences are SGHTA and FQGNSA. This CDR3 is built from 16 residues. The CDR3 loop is CASSLALGQGAHEQFF. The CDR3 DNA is TGTGCCAGCAGCTTAGCTCTGGGACAGGGGGCTCATGAGCAGTTCTTC.

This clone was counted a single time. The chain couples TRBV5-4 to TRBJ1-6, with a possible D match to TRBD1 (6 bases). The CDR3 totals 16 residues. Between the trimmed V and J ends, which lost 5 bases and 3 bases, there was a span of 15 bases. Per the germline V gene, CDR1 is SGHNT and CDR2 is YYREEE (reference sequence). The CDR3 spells CASRAETGRYNSPLHF. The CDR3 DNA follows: TGTGCCAGCAGAGCGGAGACAGGCCGCTATAATTCACCCCTCCACTTT.

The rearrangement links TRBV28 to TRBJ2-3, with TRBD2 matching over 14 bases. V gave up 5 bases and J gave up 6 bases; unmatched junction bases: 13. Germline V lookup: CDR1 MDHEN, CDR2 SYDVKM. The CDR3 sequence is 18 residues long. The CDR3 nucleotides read TGTGCCAGCAGTCCAACGAGACTAGCGGGGGGGAGGGTGGATACGCAGTATTTT. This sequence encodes CASSPTRLAGGRVDTQYF.

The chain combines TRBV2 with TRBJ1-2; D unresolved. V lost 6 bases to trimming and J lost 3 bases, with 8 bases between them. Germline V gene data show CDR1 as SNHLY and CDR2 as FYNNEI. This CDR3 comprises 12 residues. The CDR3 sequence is CASSDKYYGYTF. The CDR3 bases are TGTGCCAGCAGCGACAAATACTATGGCTACACCTTC.

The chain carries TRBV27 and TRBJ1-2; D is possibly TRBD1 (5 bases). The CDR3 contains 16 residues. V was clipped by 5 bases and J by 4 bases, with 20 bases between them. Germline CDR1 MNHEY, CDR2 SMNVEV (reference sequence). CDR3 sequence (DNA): TGTGCCAGCAGTCCTCGACAGACTCCTGATTTCTATGGCTACACCTTC. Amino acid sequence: CASSPRQTPDFYGYTF.

CDR3 nucleotides: TGTGCCAGCAGCGTAGAAGCTAGCGGGTCGTCCTACAATGAGCAGTTCTTC. Its protein is CASSVEASGSSYNEQFF. V gene TRBV9 combines with J gene TRBJ2-1, with 8 bases that match TRBD2. Germline V gives CDR1 SGDLS, CDR2 YYNGEE. The junction had 6 bases not matched to a gene; V was cut back by 0 bases and J by 1 base. The CDR3 spans 17 residues. The full variable domain, with the rest looked up from reference TRBV9 and TRBJ2-1, is DSGVTQTPKHLITATGQRVTLRCSPRSGDLSVYWYQQSLDQGLQFLIQYYNGEERAKGNILERFSAQQFPDLHSELNLSSLELGDSALYFCASSVEASGSSYNEQFFGPGTRLTVL.

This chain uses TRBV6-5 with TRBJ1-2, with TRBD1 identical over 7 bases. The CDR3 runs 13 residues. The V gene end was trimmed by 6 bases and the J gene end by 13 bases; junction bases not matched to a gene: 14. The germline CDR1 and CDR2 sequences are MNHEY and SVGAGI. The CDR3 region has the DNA TGTGCCAGCAGCCAAACAGGGACAGCGCTTGGCACCTTC. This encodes CASSQTGTALGTF.

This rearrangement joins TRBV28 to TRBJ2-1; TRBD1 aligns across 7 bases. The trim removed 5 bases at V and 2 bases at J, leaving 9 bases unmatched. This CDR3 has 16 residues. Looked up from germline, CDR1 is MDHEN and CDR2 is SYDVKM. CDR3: CASSPQGTGAYNEQFF. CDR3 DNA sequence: TGTGCCAGCAGTCCCCAGGGCACAGGGGCCTACAATGAGCAGTTCTTC.

The CDR3 sequence is CASSMGQGRINTEAFF. CDR3 nucleotide sequence: TGTGCCAGTAGTATGGGACAGGGAAGAATAAACACTGAAGCTTTCTTT. The rearrangement uses TRBV19 and TRBJ1-1; 9 bases fit TRBD1. Germline CDR1 LNHDA, CDR2 SQIVND (reference sequence). This CDR3 region has 16 residues. J lost 2 bases, V lost 3 bases, and 7 bases had no gene match. The variable domain in full, with the rest retrieved from reference TRBV19 and TRBJ1-1, is DGGITQSPKYLFRKEGQNVTLSCEQNLNHDAMYWYRQDPGQGLRLIYYSQIVNDFQKGDIAEGYSVSREKKESFPLTVTSAQKNPTAFYLCASSMGQGRINTEAFFGQGTRLTVV.

CDR3 residues: CASSRVTGVYGYTF. CDR3 in DNA: TGTGCCAGCAGCAGAGTTACGGGGGTCTATGGCTACACCTTC. The chain recombines TRBV11-2 with TRBJ1-2, with a tentative D call TRBD1 (5 bases). Germline V gives CDR1 SGHAT, CDR2 FQNNGV. The V end was cut by 5 bases, the J end by 4 bases, with 14 bases between. This CDR3 spans 14 amino acids. Complete variable domain (other parts from reference TRBV11-2 and TRBJ1-2): EAGVAQSPRYKIIEKRQSVAFWCNPISGHATLYWYQQILGQGPKLLIQFQNNGVVDDSQLPKDRFSAERLKGVDSTLKIQPAKLEDSAVYLCASSRVTGVYGYTFGSGTRLTVV.

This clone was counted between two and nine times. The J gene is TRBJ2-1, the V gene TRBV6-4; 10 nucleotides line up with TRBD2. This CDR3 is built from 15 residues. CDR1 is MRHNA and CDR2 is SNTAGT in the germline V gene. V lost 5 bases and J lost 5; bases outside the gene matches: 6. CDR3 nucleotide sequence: TGTGCCAGCAGTTCTAGCGGGGGCGATAACAATGAGCAGTTCTTC. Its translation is CASSSSGGDNNEQFF.

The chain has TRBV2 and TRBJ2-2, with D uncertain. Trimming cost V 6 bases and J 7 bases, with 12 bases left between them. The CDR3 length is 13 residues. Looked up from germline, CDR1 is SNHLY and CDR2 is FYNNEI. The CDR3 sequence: CASRLAMGGELFF. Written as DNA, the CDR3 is TGTGCCAGCAGATTAGCTATGGGCGGGGAGCTGTTTTTT.

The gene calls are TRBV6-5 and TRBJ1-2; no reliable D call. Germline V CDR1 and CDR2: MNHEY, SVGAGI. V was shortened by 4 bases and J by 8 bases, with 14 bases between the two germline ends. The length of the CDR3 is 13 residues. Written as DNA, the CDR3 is TGTGCCAGCAGTTCAAGACCGCCGAGGGGCTACACCTTC. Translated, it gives CASSSRPPRGYTF.

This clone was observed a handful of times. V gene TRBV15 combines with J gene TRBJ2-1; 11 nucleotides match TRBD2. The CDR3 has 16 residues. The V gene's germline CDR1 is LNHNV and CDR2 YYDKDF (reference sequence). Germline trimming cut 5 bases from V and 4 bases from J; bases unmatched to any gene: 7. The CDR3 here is CATSQNSGGAYNEQFF. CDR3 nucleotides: TGTGCCACCAGCCAGAATAGCGGGGGGGCGTACAATGAGCAGTTCTTC.

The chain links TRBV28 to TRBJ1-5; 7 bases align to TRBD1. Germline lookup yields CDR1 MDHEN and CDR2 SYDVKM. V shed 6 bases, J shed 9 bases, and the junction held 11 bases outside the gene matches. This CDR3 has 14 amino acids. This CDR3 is CASRPGTDFLPQHF. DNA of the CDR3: TGTGCCAGCAGACCCGGGACAGACTTTCTGCCCCAGCATTTT.

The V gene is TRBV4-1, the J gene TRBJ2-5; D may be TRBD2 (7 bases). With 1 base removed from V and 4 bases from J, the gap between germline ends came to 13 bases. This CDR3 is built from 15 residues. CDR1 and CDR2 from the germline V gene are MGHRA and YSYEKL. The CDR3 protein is CASSQGRGGGETQYF. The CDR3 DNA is TGCGCCAGCAGCCAAGGACGGGGAGGGGGAGAGACCCAGTACTTC.

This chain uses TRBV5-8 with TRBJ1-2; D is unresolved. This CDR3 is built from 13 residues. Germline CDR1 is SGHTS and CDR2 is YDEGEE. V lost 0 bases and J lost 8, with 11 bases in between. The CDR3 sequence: CASSLARNSGYTF. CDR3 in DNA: TGTGCCAGCAGCTTGGCGCGAAATAGCGGCTACACCTTC.

CDR3 nucleotides: TGCGCCAGCAGCCAAGGACAGGTTACCGGGGAGCTGTTTTTT. The encoded protein is CASSQGQVTGELFF. J is TRBJ2-2 and V is TRBV4-1, with a tentative D call TRBD1 (6 bases). This CDR3 region has 14 residues. Germline CDR1 MGHRA, CDR2 YSYEKL. Deletions cut 1 base from V and 5 bases from J, with 8 bases between.

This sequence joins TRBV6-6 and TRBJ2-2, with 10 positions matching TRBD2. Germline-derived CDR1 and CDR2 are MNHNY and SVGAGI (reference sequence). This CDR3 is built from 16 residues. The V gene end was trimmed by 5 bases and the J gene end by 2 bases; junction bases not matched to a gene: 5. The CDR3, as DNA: TGTGCCAGCAGTACGGTAGCGGGGGGTAACACCGGGGAGCTGTTTTTT. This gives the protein CASSTVAGGNTGELFF.

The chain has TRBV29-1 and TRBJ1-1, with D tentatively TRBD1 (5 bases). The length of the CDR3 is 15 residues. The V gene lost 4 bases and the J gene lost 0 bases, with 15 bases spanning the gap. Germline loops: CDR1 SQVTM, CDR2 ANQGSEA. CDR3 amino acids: CSVVRAGILNTEAFF. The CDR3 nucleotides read TGCAGCGTTGTAAGGGCAGGGATCTTGAACACTGAAGCTTTCTTT.

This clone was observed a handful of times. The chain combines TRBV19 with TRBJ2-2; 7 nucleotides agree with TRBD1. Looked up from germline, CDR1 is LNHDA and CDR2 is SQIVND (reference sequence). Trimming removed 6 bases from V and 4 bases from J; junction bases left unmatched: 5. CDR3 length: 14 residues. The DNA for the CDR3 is TGTGCCAGTAGCTGGGACAGATCCACCGGGGAGCTGTTTTTT. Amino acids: CASSWDRSTGELFF.

In DNA form, the CDR3 reads TGTGCCAGCAGCTTAGCAGGGGCGACCAACTATGGCTACACCTTC. It is translated as CASSLAGATNYGYTF. J is TRBJ1-2 and V is TRBV11-2; possibly TRBD1 for D (6 bases). V dropped 1 base and J dropped 2 bases, with 11 bases sitting between them. The CDR3 is made up of 15 amino acids. Germline V gene sequence: CDR1 SGHAT, CDR2 FQNNGV.